This T cell receptor beta chain was recovered during a study of T cell clonality in common variable immunodeficiency. With V trimmed by 3 bases and J by 0 bases, 11 bases remained unmatched. This CDR3 has 19 residues. Germline V lookup: CDR1 SGHRS, CDR2 YFSETQ. Sequencing used immunoSEQ multiplex PCR; TCRdb keeps in-frame clones, though not all of them. The sample is made up of about 81,000 clones, none counted only once. General study points: CVID subjects showed higher TCRbeta clonality than healthy controls. CVID subjects shared fewer TCRbeta clones than healthy controls did.

This clone has a count of ten or more. What it binds is not known. The read terminates 3 residues before the CDR3 end, so the remaining end is supplied by the germline J gene. The TCR comes from a person between 18 and 75 years old in good health. The gene calls are TRBV5-1 and TRBJ2-3; 12 bases line up with TRBD1. Sequencing was performed on peripheral blood mononuclear cells. This CDR3 is CASSSRDRGREPSTDTQYF. CDR3 DNA (partial): TGCGCCAGCAGCTCAAGGGACAGGGGGCGCGAGCCTAGCACAGATACG. Looking up the rest from reference TRBV5-1 and TRBJ2-3 gives the full variable domain: KAGVTQTPRYLIKTRGQQVTLSCSPISGHRSVSWYQQTPGQGLQFLFEYFSETQRNKGNFPGRFSGRQFSNSRSEMNVSTLELGDSALYLCASSSRDRGREPSTDTQYFGPGTRLTVL.